This paragraph covers one TCR beta chain sequence. Its antigen is not identified. The germline CDR1 and CDR2 sequences are LNHDA and SQIVND (reference sequence). This CDR3 spans 16 amino acids. Deletions cut 1 base from V and 1 base from J, with 11 bases between. The record originates from a study of Ad26.COV2.S vaccination and SARS-CoV-2 variants. The repertoire was sequenced with immunoSEQ multiplex PCR; TCRdb's copy has only in-frame clones and lacks some. This table holds hundreds of thousands of clones, about 85% found once. Notes on the study in general: Spike-specific TCR breadth was greater in vaccine than placebo recipients.

Treatment defined: approximately 18 received Ad26.COV2.S at low or high dose, single or two shots; 5 received placebo; per-sample allocation not given. Samples were taken on day 63 after the first vaccine or placebo injection. The source material was peripheral blood, sampled in a trial of Ad26.COV2.S vaccine versus placebo. The V call is TRBV19, the J call TRBJ1-5; no clear D. This sequence originates from a person between 18 and 60 years old who received the Ad26.COV2.S COVID-19 vaccine or a placebo. CDR3 in DNA: TGTGCCAGTAGTATAGCCCTCCCCTTCAGCAATCAGCCCCAGCATTTT. Translating it yields CASSIALPFSNQPQHF.